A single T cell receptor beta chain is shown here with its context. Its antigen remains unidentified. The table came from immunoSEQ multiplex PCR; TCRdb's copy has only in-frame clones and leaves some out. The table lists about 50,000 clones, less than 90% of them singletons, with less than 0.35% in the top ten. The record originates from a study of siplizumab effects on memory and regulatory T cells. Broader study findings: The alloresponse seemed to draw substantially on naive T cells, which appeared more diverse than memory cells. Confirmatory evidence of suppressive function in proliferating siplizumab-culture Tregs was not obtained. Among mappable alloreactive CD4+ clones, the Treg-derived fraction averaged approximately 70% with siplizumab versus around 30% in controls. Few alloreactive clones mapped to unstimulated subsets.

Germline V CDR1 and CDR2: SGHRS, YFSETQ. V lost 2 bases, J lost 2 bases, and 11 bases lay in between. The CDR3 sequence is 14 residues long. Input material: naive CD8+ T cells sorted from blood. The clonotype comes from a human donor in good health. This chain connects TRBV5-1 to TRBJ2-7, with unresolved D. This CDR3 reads CASSFPGLTYEQYF. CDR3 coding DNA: TGCGCCAGCAGCTTCCCAGGTTTGACCTACGAGCAGTACTTC. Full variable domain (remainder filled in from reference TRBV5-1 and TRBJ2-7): KAGVTQTPRYLIKTRGQQVTLSCSPISGHRSVSWYQQTPGQGLQFLFEYFSETQRNKGNFPGRFSGRQFSNSRSEMNVSTLELGDSALYLCASSFPGLTYEQYFGPGTRLTVT.